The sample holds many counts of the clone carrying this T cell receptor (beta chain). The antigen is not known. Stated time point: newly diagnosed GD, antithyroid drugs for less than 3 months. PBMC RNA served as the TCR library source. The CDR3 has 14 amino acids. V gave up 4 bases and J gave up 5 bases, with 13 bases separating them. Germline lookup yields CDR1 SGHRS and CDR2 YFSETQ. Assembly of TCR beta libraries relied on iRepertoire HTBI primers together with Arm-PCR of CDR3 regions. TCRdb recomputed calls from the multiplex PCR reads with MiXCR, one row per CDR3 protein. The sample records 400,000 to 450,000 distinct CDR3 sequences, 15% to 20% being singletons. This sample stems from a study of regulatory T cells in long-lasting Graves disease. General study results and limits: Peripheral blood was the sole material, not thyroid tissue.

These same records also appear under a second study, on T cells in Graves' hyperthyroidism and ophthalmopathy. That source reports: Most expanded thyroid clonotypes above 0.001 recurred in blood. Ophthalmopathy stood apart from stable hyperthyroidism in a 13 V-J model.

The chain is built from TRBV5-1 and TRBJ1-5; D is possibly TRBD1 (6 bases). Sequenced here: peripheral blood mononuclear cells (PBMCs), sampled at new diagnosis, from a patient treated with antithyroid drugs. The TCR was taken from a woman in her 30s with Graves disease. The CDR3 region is CASSPGQIYQPQHF. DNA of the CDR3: TGCGCCAGCAGCCCAGGACAGATATATCAGCCCCAGCATTTT.